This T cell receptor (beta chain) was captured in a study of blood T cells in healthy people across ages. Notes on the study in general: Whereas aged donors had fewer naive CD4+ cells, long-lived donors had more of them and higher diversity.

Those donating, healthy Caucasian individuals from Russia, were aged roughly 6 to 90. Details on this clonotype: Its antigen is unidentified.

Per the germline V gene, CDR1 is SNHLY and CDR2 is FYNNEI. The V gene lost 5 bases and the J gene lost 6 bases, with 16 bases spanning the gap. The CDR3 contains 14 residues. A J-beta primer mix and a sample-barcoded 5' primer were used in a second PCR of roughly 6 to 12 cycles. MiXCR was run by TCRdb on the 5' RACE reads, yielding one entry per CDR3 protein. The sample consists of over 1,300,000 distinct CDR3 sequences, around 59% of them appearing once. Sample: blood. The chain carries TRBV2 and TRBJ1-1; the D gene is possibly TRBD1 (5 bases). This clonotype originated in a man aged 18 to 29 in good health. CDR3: CASSFLRGAAEAFF. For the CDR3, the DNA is TGTGCCAGCAGTTTTCTTAGGGGCGCCGCTGAAGCTTTCTTT. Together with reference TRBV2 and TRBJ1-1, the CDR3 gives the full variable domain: EPEVTQTPSHQVTQMGQEVILRCVPISNHLYFYWYRQILGQKVEFLVSFYNNEISEKSEIFDDQFSVERPDGSNFTLKIRSTKLEDSAMYFCASSFLRGAAEAFFGQGTRLTVV.